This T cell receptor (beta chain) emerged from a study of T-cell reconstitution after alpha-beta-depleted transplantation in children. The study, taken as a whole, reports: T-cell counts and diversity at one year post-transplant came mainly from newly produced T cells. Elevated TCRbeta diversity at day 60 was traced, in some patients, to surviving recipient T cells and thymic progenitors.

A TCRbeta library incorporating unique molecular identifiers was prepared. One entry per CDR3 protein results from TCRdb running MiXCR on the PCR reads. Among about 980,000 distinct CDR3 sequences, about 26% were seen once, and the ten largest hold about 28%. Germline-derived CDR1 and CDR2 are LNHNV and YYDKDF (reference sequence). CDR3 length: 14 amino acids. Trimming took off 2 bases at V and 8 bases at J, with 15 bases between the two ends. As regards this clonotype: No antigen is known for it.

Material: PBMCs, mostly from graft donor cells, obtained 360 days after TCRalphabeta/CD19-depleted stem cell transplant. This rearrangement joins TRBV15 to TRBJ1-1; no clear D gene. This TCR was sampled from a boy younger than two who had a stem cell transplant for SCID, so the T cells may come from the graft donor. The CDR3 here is CATSRLRGMVEAFF. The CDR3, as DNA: TGTGCCACCAGCAGACTCAGAGGGATGGTAGAAGCTTTCTTT.